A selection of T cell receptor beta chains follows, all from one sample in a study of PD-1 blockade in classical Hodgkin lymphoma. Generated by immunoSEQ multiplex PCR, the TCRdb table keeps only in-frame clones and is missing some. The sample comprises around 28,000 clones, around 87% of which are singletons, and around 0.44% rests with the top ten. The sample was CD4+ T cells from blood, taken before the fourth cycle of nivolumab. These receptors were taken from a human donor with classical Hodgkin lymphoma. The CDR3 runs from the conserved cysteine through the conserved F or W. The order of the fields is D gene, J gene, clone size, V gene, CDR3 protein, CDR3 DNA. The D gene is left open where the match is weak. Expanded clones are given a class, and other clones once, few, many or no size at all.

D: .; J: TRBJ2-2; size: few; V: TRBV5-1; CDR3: CASSLVGAYTGELFF; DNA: TGCGCCAGCAGCTTGGTAGGGGCTTACACCGGGGAGCTGTTTTTT
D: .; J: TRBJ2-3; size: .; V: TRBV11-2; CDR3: CASSLQRAISTDTQYF; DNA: TGTGCCAGCAGCTTACAGAGGGCAATAAGCACAGATACGCAGTATTTT
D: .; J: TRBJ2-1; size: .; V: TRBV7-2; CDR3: CASSLASDWVNEQFF; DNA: TGTGCCAGCAGCTTAGCGTCCGACTGGGTCAATGAGCAGTTCTTC
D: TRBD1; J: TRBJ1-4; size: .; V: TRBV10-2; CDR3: CASRGQGAIEKLFF; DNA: TGCGCCAGCAGAGGACAGGGGGCGATCGAAAAACTGTTTTTT
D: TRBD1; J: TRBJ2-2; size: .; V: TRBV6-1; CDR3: CASRALTGSGGELFF; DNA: TGTGCCAGCAGGGCTCTGACAGGGTCGGGCGGGGAGCTGTTTTTT
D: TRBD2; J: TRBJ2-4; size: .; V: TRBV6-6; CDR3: CASSYVAGAKNIQYF; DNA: TGTGCCAGCAGTTACGTAGCGGGGGCCAAAAACATTCAGTACTTC
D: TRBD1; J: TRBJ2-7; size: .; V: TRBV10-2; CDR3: CASRPGQGAHEQYF; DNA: TGCGCCAGCAGACCGGGACAGGGGGCTCACGAGCAGTACTTC
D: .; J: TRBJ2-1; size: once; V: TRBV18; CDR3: CASSPLGRANEQFF; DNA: TGTGCCAGCTCACCCCTTGGGCGGGCCAATGAGCAGTTCTTC
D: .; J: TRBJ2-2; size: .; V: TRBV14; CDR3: CASSQPGSDTGELFF; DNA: TGTGCCAGCAGCCAACCAGGGTCGGACACCGGGGAGCTGTTTTTT
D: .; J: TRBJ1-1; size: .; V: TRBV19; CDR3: CASSIERLAKGEAFF; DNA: TGTGCCAGTAGTATAGAGCGGTTGGCGAAGGGTGAAGCTTTCTTT
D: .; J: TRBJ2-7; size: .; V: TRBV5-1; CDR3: CASSLGLALSYEQYF; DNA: TGCGCCAGCAGCTTGGGGCTAGCCCTCTCCTACGAGCAGTACTTC